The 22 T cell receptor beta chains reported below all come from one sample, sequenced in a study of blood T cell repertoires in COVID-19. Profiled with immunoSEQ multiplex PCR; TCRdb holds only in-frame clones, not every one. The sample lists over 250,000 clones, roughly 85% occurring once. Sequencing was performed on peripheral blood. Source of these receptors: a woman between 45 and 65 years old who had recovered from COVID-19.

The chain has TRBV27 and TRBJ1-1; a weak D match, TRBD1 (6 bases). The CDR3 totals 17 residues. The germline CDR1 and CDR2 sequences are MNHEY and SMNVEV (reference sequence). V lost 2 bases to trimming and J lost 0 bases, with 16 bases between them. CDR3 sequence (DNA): TGTGCCAGCAGTTTACTTCACCTCAGGGGATTGAACACTGAAGCTTTCTTT. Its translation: CASSLLHLRGLNTEAFF.

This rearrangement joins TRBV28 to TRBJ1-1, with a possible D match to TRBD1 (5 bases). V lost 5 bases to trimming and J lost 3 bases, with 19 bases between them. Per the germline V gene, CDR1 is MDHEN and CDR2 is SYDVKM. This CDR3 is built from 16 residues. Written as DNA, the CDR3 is TGTGCCAGCAGTAGAGGCATCAGGGAAAGGGACACTGAAGCTTTCTTT. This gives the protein CASSRGIRERDTEAFF.

CDR3 in DNA: TGTGCCAGCAGCCCCCGGGAGGGGCCGAACACCGGGGAGCTGTTTTTT. Its translation: CASSPREGPNTGELFF. The J gene is TRBJ2-2, the V gene TRBV7-9; 8 positions agree with TRBD2. V shed 5 bases, J shed 0 bases, and the junction held 5 bases outside the gene matches. The CDR3 spans 16 residues. Germline CDR1 SEHNR, CDR2 FQNEAQ (reference sequence).

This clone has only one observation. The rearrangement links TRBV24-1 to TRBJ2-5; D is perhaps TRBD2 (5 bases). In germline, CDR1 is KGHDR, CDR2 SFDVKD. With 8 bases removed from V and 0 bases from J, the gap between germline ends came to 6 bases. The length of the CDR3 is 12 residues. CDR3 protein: CATKGDQETQYF. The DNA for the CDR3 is TGTGCCACCAAGGGAGACCAAGAGACCCAGTACTTC.

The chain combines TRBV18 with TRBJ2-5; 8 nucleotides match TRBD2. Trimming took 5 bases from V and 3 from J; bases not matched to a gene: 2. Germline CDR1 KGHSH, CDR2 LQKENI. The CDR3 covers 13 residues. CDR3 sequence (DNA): TGTGCCAGCTCAAAGGGACTAGAAGAGACCCAGTACTTC. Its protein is CASSKGLEETQYF.

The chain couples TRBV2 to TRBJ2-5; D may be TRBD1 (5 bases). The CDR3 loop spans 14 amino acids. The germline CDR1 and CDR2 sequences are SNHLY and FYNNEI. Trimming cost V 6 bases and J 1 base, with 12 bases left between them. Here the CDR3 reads CASRLMQGQETQYF. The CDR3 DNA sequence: TGTGCCAGCAGACTCATGCAGGGCCAAGAGACCCAGTACTTC.

CDR3 DNA sequence: TGTGCCATCAGTGAACTTCAAACCGGGACAGGACAGCAGTTCTTC. It yields the protein CAISELQTGTGQQFF. J is TRBJ2-1 and V is TRBV10-3; 8 bases are a match to TRBD1. Germline trimming cut 3 bases from V and 11 bases from J; bases unmatched to any gene: 12. Per germline, CDR1 ENHRY and CDR2 SYGVKD. The CDR3 runs 15 residues.

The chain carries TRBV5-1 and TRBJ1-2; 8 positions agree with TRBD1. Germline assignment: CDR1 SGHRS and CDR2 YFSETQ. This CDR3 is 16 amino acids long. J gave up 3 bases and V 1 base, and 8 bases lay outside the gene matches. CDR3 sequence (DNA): TGCGCCAGCAGCTTGTCCGGGACAGGATTAGACTATGGCTACACCTTC. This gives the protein CASSLSGTGLDYGYTF.

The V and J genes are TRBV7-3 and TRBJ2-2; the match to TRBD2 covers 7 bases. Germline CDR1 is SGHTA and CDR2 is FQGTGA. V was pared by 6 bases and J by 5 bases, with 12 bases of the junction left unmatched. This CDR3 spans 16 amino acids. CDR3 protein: CASSLRDYPKTGELFF. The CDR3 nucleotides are TGTGCCAGCAGTCTAAGGGACTACCCTAAAACCGGGGAGCTGTTTTTT.

The CDR3 is CASSLQGAGTEAFF. CDR3 nucleotide sequence: TGTGCCAGCAGCCTACAGGGGGCTGGCACTGAAGCTTTCTTT. J is TRBJ1-1 and V is TRBV7-3; 9 bases map to TRBD1. Trimming at V came to 5 bases and at J to 4 bases, leaving 5 bases not matched to a gene. The CDR3 has 14 amino acids. Germline V gene sequence: CDR1 SGHTA, CDR2 FQGTGA.

CDR3 nucleotide sequence: TGTGCCACCAGTGATTTCCGGAACACTGAAGCTTTCTTT. As protein: CATSDFRNTEAFF. This chain connects TRBV24-1 to TRBJ1-1, with no clear D. V shed 1 base and J shed 1 base, with 3 bases lying between them. Germline V lookup: CDR1 KGHDR, CDR2 SFDVKD. The CDR3 is 13 amino acids.

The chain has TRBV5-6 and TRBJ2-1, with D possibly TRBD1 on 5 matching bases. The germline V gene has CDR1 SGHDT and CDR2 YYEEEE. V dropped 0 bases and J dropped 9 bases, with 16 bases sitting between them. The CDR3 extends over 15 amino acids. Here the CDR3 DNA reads TGTGCCAGCAGCTTGGGTCCAGGGAACCTTGGTGAGCAGTTCTTC. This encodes CASSLGPGNLGEQFF. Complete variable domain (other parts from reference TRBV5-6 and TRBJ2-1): DAGVTQSPTHLIKTRGQQVTLRCSPKSGHDTVSWYQQALGQGPQFIFQYYEEEERQRGNFPDRFSGHQFPNYSSELNVNALLLGDSALYLCASSLGPGNLGEQFFGPGTRLTVL.

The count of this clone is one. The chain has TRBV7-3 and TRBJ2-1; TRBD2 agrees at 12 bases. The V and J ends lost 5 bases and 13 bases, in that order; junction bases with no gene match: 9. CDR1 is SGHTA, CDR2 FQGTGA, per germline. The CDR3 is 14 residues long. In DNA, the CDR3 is TGTGCCAGCAGCGCCAGACTAGCGGGAGAGGGCCAGTTCTTC. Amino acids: CASSARLAGEGQFF. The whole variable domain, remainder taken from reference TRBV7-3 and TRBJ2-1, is GAGVSQTPSNKVTEKGKYVELRCDPISGHTALYWYRQSLGQGPEFLIYFQGTGAADDSGLPNDRFFAVRPEGSVSTLKIQRTERGDSAVYLCASSARLAGEGQFFGPGTRLTVL.

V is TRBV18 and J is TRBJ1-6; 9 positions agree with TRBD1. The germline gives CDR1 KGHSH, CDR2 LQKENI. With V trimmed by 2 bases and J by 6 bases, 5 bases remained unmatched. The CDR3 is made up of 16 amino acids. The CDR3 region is CASSPTRGQGNSPLHF. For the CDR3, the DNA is TGTGCCAGCTCACCAACGCGGGGACAGGGTAATTCACCCCTCCACTTT.

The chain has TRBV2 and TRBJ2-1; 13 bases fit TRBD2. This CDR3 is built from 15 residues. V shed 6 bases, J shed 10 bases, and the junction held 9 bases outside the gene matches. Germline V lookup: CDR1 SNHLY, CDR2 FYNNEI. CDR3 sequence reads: CASSPTSGGSGEQFF. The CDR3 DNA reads TGTGCCAGCAGCCCGACTAGCGGGGGGTCCGGGGAGCAGTTCTTC.

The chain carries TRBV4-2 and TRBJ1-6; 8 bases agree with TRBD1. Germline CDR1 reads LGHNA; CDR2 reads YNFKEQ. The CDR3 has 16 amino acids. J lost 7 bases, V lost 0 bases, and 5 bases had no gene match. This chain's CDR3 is CASSQEKQGGNSPLHF. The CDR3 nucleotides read TGTGCCAGCAGCCAAGAGAAACAGGGGGGGAATTCACCCCTCCACTTT.

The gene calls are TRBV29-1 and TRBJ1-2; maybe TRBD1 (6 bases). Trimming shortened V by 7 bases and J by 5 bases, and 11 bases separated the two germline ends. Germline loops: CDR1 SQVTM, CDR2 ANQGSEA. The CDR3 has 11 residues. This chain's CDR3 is CSDDRTYGYTF. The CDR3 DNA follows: TGCAGCGACGACAGGACTTATGGCTACACCTTC.

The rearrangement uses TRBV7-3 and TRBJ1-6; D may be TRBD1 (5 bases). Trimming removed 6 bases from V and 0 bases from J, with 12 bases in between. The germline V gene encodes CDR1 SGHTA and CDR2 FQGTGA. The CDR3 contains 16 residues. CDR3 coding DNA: TGTGCCAGCAGATCTACAGGAAGCTCCTATAATTCACCCCTCCACTTT. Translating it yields CASRSTGSSYNSPLHF.

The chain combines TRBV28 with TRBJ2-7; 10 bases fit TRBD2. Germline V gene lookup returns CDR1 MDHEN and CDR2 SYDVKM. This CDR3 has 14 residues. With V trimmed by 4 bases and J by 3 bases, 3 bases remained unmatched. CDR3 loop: CASSSTSGDYEQYF. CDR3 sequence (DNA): TGTGCCAGCAGTTCTACTAGCGGGGACTACGAGCAGTACTTC.

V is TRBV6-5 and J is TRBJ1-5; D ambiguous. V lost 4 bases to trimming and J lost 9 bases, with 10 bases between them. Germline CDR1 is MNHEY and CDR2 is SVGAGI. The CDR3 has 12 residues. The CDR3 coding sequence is TGTGCCAGCAGTTTTAGGACTGGGCCCCAGCATTTT. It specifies CASSFRTGPQHF.

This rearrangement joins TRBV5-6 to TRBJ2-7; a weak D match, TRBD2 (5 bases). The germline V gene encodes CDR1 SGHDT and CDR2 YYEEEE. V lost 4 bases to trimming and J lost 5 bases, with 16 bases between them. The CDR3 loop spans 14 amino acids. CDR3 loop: CASSPYGVADEQYF. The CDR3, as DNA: TGTGCCAGCAGCCCCTACGGGGTAGCCGACGAGCAGTACTTC.

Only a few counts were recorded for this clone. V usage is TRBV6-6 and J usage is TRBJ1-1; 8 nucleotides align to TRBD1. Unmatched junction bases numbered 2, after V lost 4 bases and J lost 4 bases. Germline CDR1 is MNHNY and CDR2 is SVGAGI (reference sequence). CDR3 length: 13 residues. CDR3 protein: CASSSTGGTEAFF. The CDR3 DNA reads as TGTGCCAGCAGTTCAACAGGGGGCACTGAAGCTTTCTTT.